The 13 T cell receptor beta chains reported below all come from one sample, sequenced in a study of blood T cell repertoires in COVID-19. TCRdb's table, derived via immunoSEQ multiplex PCR, lists solely in-frame clones and lacks some. The sample includes fewer than 110,000 clones, approximately 89% of them seen just once. The sequencing input was peripheral blood. The source of these receptors is a middle-aged man with active or convalescent COVID-19.

The chain recombines TRBV25-1 with TRBJ1-6; 9 bases agree with TRBD1. This CDR3 spans 15 amino acids. The V gene's germline CDR1 is MGHDK and CDR2 SYGVNS. The J segment lost 9 bases and the V segment lost 1 base, leaving 4 bases of the junction unmatched. This CDR3 is CASSESRGQGSPLHF. CDR3 in DNA: TGTGCCAGCAGTGAATCAAGGGGACAGGGTTCACCCCTCCACTTT. The variable domain in full, completed from reference TRBV25-1 and TRBJ1-6, reads EADIYQTPRYLVIGTGKKITLECSQTMGHDKMYWYQQDPGMELHLIHYSYGVNSTEKGDLSSESTVSRIRTEHFPLTLESARPSHTSQYLCASSESRGQGSPLHFGNGTRLTVT.

This chain uses TRBV6-2 or TRBV6-3 with TRBJ2-3, with D perhaps TRBD2 (5 bases). This CDR3 is 13 amino acids long. Per the germline V gene, CDR1 is MNHEY and CDR2 is SVGEGT. The ends were cut back, 2 bases at V and 3 bases at J, with 6 bases in the middle. CDR3 coding DNA: TGTGCCAGCAGTTACAGGGAGACAGATACGCAGTATTTT. As protein: CASSYRETDTQYF.

The gene calls are TRBV5-4 and TRBJ2-7; D possibly corresponds to TRBD2 (5 bases). CDR3 length: 13 residues. Per germline, CDR1 SGHNT and CDR2 YYREEE (reference sequence). V dropped 5 bases and J dropped 0 bases, with 9 bases sitting between them. CDR3 region: CASRRAGSYEQYF. The CDR3 DNA is TGTGCCAGCAGGAGGGCAGGCTCCTACGAGCAGTACTTC.

The table lists this clone with a count of one. The chain recombines TRBV6-2 or TRBV6-3 with TRBJ2-7; D is ambiguous. Trimming pared 3 bases from V and 6 bases from J, leaving 15 bases between. The length of the CDR3 is 14 residues. CDR1 MNHEY and CDR2 SVGEGT come from the germline V gene. The CDR3 spells CASSYGLLFGEQYF. The CDR3, as DNA: TGTGCCAGCAGTTATGGTCTCCTGTTCGGCGAGCAGTACTTC.

The J gene is TRBJ2-1, the V gene TRBV9; 7 bases match TRBD1. V trimming: 5 bases; J trimming: 4 bases; junction bases outside the gene matches: 9. The CDR3 runs 15 residues. CDR1 is SGDLS, CDR2 YYNGEE, per germline. CDR3 sequence reads: CASSREGQNYNEQFF. The CDR3 DNA follows: TGTGCCAGCAGTCGAGAGGGACAGAATTACAATGAGCAGTTCTTC.

The chain carries TRBV13 and TRBJ2-5; D is perhaps TRBD2 (7 bases). Germline V gene sequence: CDR1 PRHDT, CDR2 FYEKMQ (reference sequence). Trimming removed 4 bases from V and 3 bases from J, with 18 bases in between. The CDR3 totals 16 residues. The CDR3 DNA is TGTGCCAGCAGCTGCACAGGGAGGGCGTCCAAAGAGACCCAGTACTTC. The encoded protein is CASSCTGRASKETQYF.

The J gene is TRBJ1-2, the V gene TRBV20-1, with 7 bases lining up with TRBD1. Germline lookup yields CDR1 DFQATT and CDR2 SNEGSKA (reference sequence). This CDR3 has 11 residues. The trim removed 3 bases at V and 8 bases at J, leaving 3 bases unmatched. This CDR3 reads CSASRTGGYTF. The CDR3 nucleotides read TGCAGTGCTAGCCGGACAGGAGGCTACACCTTC.

The V and J genes are TRBV3-1 (or the pseudogene TRBV3-2) and TRBJ2-7; D perhaps matches TRBD1 (6 bases). CDR3 length: 15 residues. Trimming removed 4 bases at V and 2 bases at J, with 15 bases between. Germline lookup yields CDR1 LGHDT and CDR2 YNNKEL (reference sequence). The CDR3 here is CASSRGQAAPYEQYF. In DNA, the CDR3 is TGTGCCAGCAGCCGGGGGCAAGCGGCGCCCTACGAGCAGTACTTC.

This clone was observed a single time. This rearrangement joins TRBV28 to TRBJ2-3, with 7 bases fitting TRBD2. Looked up from germline, CDR1 is MDHEN and CDR2 is SYDVKM. J lost 0 bases, V lost 2 bases, and 14 bases had no gene match. The CDR3 contains 19 residues. CDR3 sequence (DNA): TGTGCCAGCAGTTTAGGGGTAGGCCTAGCGGCTCTTAGCACAGATACGCAGTATTTT. Translated: CASSLGVGLAALSTDTQYF.

The chain uses TRBV6-4 and TRBJ1-6; the D is unclear. The CDR3 is made up of 15 amino acids. The germline V gene encodes CDR1 MRHNA and CDR2 SNTAGT. Trimming removed 5 bases from V and 13 bases from J, with 21 bases in between. The CDR3 nucleotides are TGTGCCAGCAGTTTCGAGGCCAGTTATACCTTCCCCCTCCACTTT. Amino acids: CASSFEASYTFPLHF.

This chain connects TRBV5-4 to TRBJ2-1; 7 positions agree with TRBD2. The CDR3 extends over 15 amino acids. Germline CDR1 SGHNT, CDR2 YYREEE (reference sequence). V was pared by 3 bases and J by 4 bases, with 7 bases of the junction left unmatched. The CDR3 reads CASSSLAADYNEQFF. The CDR3 region has the DNA TGTGCCAGCAGCTCGCTAGCGGCAGATTACAATGAGCAGTTCTTC.

The chain couples TRBV19 to TRBJ1-5; D is unresolved. V lost 5 bases to trimming and J lost 6 bases, with 14 bases between them. This CDR3 spans 14 amino acids. Germline V CDR1 and CDR2: LNHDA, SQIVND (reference sequence). Here the CDR3 DNA reads TGTGCCAGTAGTGCATCTCAGGATAGTCAGCCCCAGCATTTT. It yields the protein CASSASQDSQPQHF.

V gene TRBV15 combines with J gene TRBJ2-4, with D possibly matching TRBD1 (5 bases). The CDR3 totals 15 residues. Trimming cost V 5 bases and J 5 bases, with 16 bases left between them. Germline CDR1 reads LNHNV; CDR2 reads YYDKDF (reference sequence). In nucleotides, the CDR3 is TGTGCCACCAGCTTATCAAAGGGGCCTGAAAACATTCAGTACTTC. Residues: CATSLSKGPENIQYF.